The TCR beta chain described here comes from a study of blood T cell repertoires in COVID-19. The table lists this clone with a count of one. This CDR3 has 19 amino acids. V gave up 2 bases and J gave up 0 bases; unmatched junction bases: 12. The V gene's germline CDR1 is GTSNPN and CDR2 SVGIG (reference sequence). TCRdb's copy holds only in-frame clones and misses some; the assay was immunoSEQ multiplex PCR. Of 230,000 or so clones in the sample, 90% were seen once. This TCR derives from a woman in her sixties or seventies with COVID-19, enrolled during active disease. The sequenced sample was peripheral blood. The chain has TRBV30 and TRBJ1-6; 8 bases agree with TRBD1. The CDR3 coding sequence is TGTGCCTGGAGTACTGGGACAGGAGGGGTTTTCTCCTATAATTCACCCCTCCACTTT. Its protein is CAWSTGTGGVFSYNSPLHF.